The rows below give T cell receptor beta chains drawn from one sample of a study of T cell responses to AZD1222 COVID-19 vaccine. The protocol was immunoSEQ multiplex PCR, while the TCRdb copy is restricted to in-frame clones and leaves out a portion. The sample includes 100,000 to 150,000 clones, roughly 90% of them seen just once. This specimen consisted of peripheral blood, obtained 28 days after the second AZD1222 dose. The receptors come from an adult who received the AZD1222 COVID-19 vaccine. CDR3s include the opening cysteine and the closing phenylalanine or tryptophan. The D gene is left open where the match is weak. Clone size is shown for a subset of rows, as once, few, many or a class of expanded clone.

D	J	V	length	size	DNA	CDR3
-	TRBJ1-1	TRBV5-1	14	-	TGCGCCAGCAGCTACGGCAATTTGAACACTGAAGCTTTCTTT	CASSYGNLNTEAFF
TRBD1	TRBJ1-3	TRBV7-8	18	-	TGTGCCAGCAGCTTAAGGGTGACAGGGATTAATTCTGGAAACACCATATATTTT	CASSLRVTGINSGNTIYF
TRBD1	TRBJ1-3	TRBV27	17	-	TGTGCCAGCAGTTTAGACAGGGTATCAGGTCGTAGTCACACCATATATTTT	CASSLDRVSGRSHTIYF
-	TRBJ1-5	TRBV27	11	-	TGTGCCAGCAGATCCGGACCGACCCAGCATTTT	CASRSGPTQHF
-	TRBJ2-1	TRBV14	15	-	TGTGCCAGCAGCCAAGCGGGGAGCTCCTACAATGAGCAGTTCTTC	CASSQAGSSYNEQFF
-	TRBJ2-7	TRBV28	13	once	TGTGCCAGCAGTTTCGGGATCCTGGGCGAGCAGTACTTC	CASSFGILGEQYF
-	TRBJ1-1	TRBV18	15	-	TGTGCCAGCTCACCTACCCCAGCGGGGGACACTGAAGCTTTCTTT	CASSPTPAGDTEAFF
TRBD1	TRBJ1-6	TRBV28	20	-	TGTGCCAGCAGTTTAGGGGGACCCAGGACAGGGGGACCCTATAATTCACCCCTCCACTTT	CASSLGGPRTGGPYNSPLHF
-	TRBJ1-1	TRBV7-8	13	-	TGTGCCAGCAGCTCTTCTGCCCGGGCCGAAGCTTTCTTT	CASSSSARAEAFF
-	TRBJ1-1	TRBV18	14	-	TGTGCCAGCTCACCCCGACAGGATAACACTGAAGCTTTCTTT	CASSPRQDNTEAFF
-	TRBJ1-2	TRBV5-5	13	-	TGTGCCAGCAGCTTTAGGGAGAACTATGGCTACACCTTC	CASSFRENYGYTF
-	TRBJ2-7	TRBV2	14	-	TGTGCCAGCATGCCCGGTCCCAAGTCGTACGAGCAGTACTTC	CASMPGPKSYEQYF
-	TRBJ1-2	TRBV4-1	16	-	TGCGCCAGCAGCCTCACGCTGGGGGGCTTAAACTATGGCTACACCTTC	CASSLTLGGLNYGYTF
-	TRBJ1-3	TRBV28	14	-	TGTGCCAGCAGTACGTACGGGGGAGGAAACACCATATATTTT	CASSTYGGGNTIYF
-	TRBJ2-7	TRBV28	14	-	TGTGCCAGCAGGCCCCCGGGGGAGCCTCACGAGCAGTACTTC	CASRPPGEPHEQYF
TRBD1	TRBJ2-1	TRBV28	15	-	TGTGCCAGCAGTTTTGGACAGGTCCTTTACAATGAGCAGTTCTTC	CASSFGQVLYNEQFF